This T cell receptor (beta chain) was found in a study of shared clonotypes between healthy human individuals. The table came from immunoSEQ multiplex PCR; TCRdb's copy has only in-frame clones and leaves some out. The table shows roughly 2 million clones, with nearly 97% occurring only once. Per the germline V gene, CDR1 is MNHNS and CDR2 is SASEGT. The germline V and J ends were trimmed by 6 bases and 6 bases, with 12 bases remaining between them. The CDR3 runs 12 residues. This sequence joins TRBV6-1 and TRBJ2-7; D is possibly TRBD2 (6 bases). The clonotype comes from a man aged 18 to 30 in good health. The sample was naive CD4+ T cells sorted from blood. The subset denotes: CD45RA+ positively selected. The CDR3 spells CASSGGPGEQYF. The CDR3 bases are TGTGCCAGCAGCGGGGGACCGGGCGAGCAGTACTTC.